The source of this T cell receptor beta chain is a study of T cell responses to AZD1222 COVID-19 vaccine. About this clone: Its antigen remains unknown.

General observations from the study: Breadth and depth of Spike-specific TCRs rose after two AZD1222 doses. A reported finding is that nearly half of spike-specific TCRs target unmutated variant regions.

Some clones are missing from TCRdb's copy, which holds only in-frame ones; the method was immunoSEQ multiplex PCR. The sample includes about 260,000 clones, about 92% seen only once; the top ten take around 0.5%. This clonotype originated in an adult in good health. The source was peripheral blood, collected on day 0 of AZD1222 vaccination.

Here the CDR3 reads CASSWGTGEAFF. In DNA, the CDR3 is TGTGCCAGCAGCTGGGGGACAGGTGAAGCTTTCTTT. The V gene is TRBV7-3, the J gene TRBJ1-1, with TRBD1 matching over 8 bases. The germline gives CDR1 SGHTA, CDR2 FQGTGA. V gave up 4 bases and J gave up 7 bases; unmatched junction bases: 2. This CDR3 has 12 residues.